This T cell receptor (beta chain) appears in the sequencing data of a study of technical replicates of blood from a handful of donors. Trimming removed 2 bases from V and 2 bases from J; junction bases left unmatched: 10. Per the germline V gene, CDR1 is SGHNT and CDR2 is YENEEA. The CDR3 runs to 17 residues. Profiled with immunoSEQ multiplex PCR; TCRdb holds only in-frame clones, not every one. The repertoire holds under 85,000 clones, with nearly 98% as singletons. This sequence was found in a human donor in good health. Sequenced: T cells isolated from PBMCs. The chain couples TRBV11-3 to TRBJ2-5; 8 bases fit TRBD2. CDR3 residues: CASSLLGIAGLQETQYF. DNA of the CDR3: TGTGCCAGCAGCTTACTCGGGATAGCGGGGTTACAAGAGACCCAGTACTTC.